The 27 T cell receptor beta chains below all came from one sample that was sequenced in a study of chemoradiotherapy in HPV16-positive cancers. Clones were sequenced by immunoSEQ multiplex PCR, and TCRdb holds only the in-frame ones, with some missing. The repertoire holds approximately 8,200 clones, about 67% seen once, with roughly 31% in the top ten. Specimen collection occurred from a patient who underwent chemoradiotherapy. The receptors derive from a human donor with HPV-associated anogenital cancer.

This clone was counted only a few times. This sequence joins TRBV15 and TRBJ1-4, with D possibly being TRBD1 (6 bases). The CDR3 has 15 residues. From germline, CDR1 is LNHNV and CDR2 YYDKDF (reference sequence). V was trimmed by 3 bases and J by 7 bases, leaving 15 bases between them. In DNA form, the CDR3 reads TGTGCCACCAGCAGTCAGGGACAATCGTTTGAAAAACTGTTTTTT. This encodes CATSSQGQSFEKLFF.

The chain is built from TRBV5-1 and TRBJ1-2; TRBD1 might be the D (5 bases). The CDR3 runs to 14 residues. Germline assignment: CDR1 SGHRS and CDR2 YFSETQ. With 4 bases removed from V and 2 bases from J, the gap between germline ends came to 12 bases. CDR3 loop: CASSRGDSNYGYTF. CDR3 in DNA: TGCGCCAGCAGCAGAGGAGACAGCAACTATGGCTACACCTTC.

CDR3 sequence: CASSLRPAASNYGYTF. CDR3 DNA: TGCGCCAGCAGCCTCCGGCCCGCCGCGTCTAACTATGGCTACACCTTC. The genes are TRBV5-1 and TRBJ1-2; D gene unclear. This CDR3 is 16 amino acids long. Trimming took off 4 bases at V and 0 bases at J, with 16 bases between the two ends. Germline CDR1 SGHRS, CDR2 YFSETQ.

The rearrangement uses TRBV9 and TRBJ1-4; D not resolved. The CDR3 is 14 residues long. Trimming took 0 bases from V and 4 from J, leaving 7 bases between them. The V gene's germline CDR1 is SGDLS and CDR2 YYNGEE. The CDR3 protein is CASSVEAGNEKLFF. The CDR3 nucleotides are TGTGCCAGCAGCGTAGAAGCGGGTAATGAAAAACTGTTTTTT.

J is TRBJ1-6 and V is TRBV9; D not certain. This CDR3 has 12 residues. Trimming took 2 bases from V and 12 from J, leaving 9 bases between them. Germline V gives CDR1 SGDLS, CDR2 YYNGEE. The CDR3 nucleotides are TGTGCCAGCAGCGTGCCCCGGGGACCCCTCCACTTT. It is translated as CASSVPRGPLHF.

This clone was seen more than once but under ten times. CDR3 sequence reads: CASSDYYGYTF. The CDR3 DNA reads as TGTGCCAGCAGTGATTACTATGGCTACACCTTC. The chain has TRBV6-4 and TRBJ1-2; D gene unclear. The CDR3 length is 11 residues. V lost 3 bases to trimming and J lost 3 bases, with 2 bases between them. In germline, CDR1 is MRHNA, CDR2 SNTAGT.

This chain links TRBV15 with TRBJ1-2; no reliable D call. The germline V and J ends were trimmed by 1 base and 4 bases, with 13 bases remaining between them. The CDR3 runs to 15 residues. Germline V gene lookup returns CDR1 LNHNV and CDR2 YYDKDF (reference sequence). DNA for the CDR3: TGTGCCACCAGCAGAGGGGGAGGTAGAATCTATGGCTACACCTTC. It encodes CATSRGGGRIYGYTF.

CDR3 in amino acids: CASSWYFYEQYGYV. The CDR3 DNA reads TGTGCCAGCAGTTGGTACTTCTACGAGCAGTACGGTTACGTC. J is TRBJ2-7 and V is TRBV25-1; D remains unclear. The CDR3 is 14 amino acids. Germline assignment: CDR1 MGHDK and CDR2 SYGVNS. Trimming removed 5 bases from V and 13 bases from J, with 24 bases in between.

The rearrangement joins TRBV15 to TRBJ2-1, with 15 bases aligning to TRBD2. The CDR3 contains 16 residues. CDR1 is LNHNV, CDR2 YYDKDF, per germline (reference sequence). The junction had 3 bases not matched to a gene; V was cut back by 5 bases and J by 4 bases. The CDR3 bases are TGTGCCACCAGCGCCGGGACTAGCGGGAGGTACAATGAGCAGTTCTTC. It codes for CATSAGTSGRYNEQFF.

This sequence joins TRBV30 and TRBJ2-7; TRBD1 is a possible D gene (5 bases). The V end lost 4 bases, the J end lost 3 bases, and 13 bases lay between the germline ends. The CDR3 is made up of 13 amino acids. Per the germline V gene, CDR1 is GTSNPN and CDR2 is SVGIG (reference sequence). CDR3 nucleotide sequence: TGTGCCTGGACAATTAGTAGGGGCTACGAGCAGTACTTC. Protein: CAWTISRGYEQYF. Complete variable domain (other parts from reference TRBV30 and TRBJ2-7): SQTIHQWPATLVQPVGSPLSLECTVEGTSNPNLYWYRQAAGRGLQLLFYSVGIGQISSEVPQNLSASRPQDRQFILSSKKLLLSDSGFYLCAWTISRGYEQYFGPGTRLTVT.

The gene calls are TRBV21-1 and TRBJ1-1. TRBV21-1 is a listed pseudogene. CDR3 length: 13 amino acids. The CDR3 sequence: CASSPGQNTEAFF. As DNA, the CDR3 is TGTGCCAGCAGCCCCGGGCAGAACACTGAAGCTTTCTTT.

The chain recombines TRBV5-1 with TRBJ1-1; 11 bases are shared with TRBD1. The germline CDR1 and CDR2 sequences are SGHRS and YFSETQ. The CDR3 runs 18 residues. Trimming removed 4 bases from V and 4 bases from J; junction bases left unmatched: 15. CDR3 DNA: TGCGCCAGCAGCCCCTCGCCGTCGGACAGGGGGCTTGGCACTGAAGCTTTCTTT. This sequence encodes CASSPSPSDRGLGTEAFF.

The gene calls are TRBV2 and TRBJ1-1; D remains ambiguous. V was shortened by 0 bases and J by 0 bases, with 11 bases between the two germline ends. CDR1 and CDR2 (germline): SNHLY, FYNNEI. The CDR3 sequence is 16 residues long. The CDR3 is CASSEAQNRLNTEAFF. CDR3 sequence (DNA): TGTGCCAGCAGTGAAGCGCAGAACAGATTGAACACTGAAGCTTTCTTT.

This clone was recorded a few times. V usage is TRBV20-1 and J usage is TRBJ2-5; D unclear. The CDR3 contains 10 residues. The V end lost 1 base, the J end lost 5 bases, and 2 bases lay between the germline ends. Germline assignment: CDR1 DFQATT and CDR2 SNEGSKA (reference sequence). The CDR3, as DNA: TGCAGTGCTAGAGCCGAGACCCAGTACTTC. Amino acid sequence: CSARAETQYF.

The J gene is TRBJ1-5, the V gene TRBV7-8, with 8 nucleotides matching TRBD1. The junction had 13 bases not matched to a gene; V was cut back by 5 bases and J by 4 bases. CDR1 and CDR2 (germline): SGHVS, FQNEAQ. This CDR3 has 17 amino acids. CDR3 protein: CASSPTRTGKGNQPQHF. The CDR3 nucleotides are TGTGCCAGCAGCCCTACCAGGACAGGGAAGGGGAATCAGCCCCAGCATTTT.

This rearrangement joins TRBV10-2 to TRBJ2-7; D is possibly TRBD2 (5 bases). Trimming took 4 bases from V and 3 from J, leaving 16 bases between them. This CDR3 is 15 amino acids long. Germline V gives CDR1 WSHSY, CDR2 SAAADI. DNA of the CDR3: TGCGCCAGCAGTGGAGCCGCGGGCGGACTCTACGAGCAGTACGTC. Its translation is CASSGAAGGLYEQYV.

The count of this clone is one. This rearrangement joins TRBV4-1 to TRBJ2-2, with 7 nucleotides matching TRBD2. CDR1 and CDR2 from the germline V gene are MGHRA and YSYEKL. Trimming removed 4 bases from V and 0 bases from J; junction bases left unmatched: 5. The length of the CDR3 is 16 residues. CDR3 coding DNA: TGCGCCAGCAGCCCCCAGCGGGGCGCGAACACCGGGGAGCTGTTTTTT. Its protein is CASSPQRGANTGELFF.

This clone was seen more than once but under ten times. The chain carries TRBV9 and TRBJ2-1, with D unresolved. The CDR3 length is 12 residues. Germline-derived CDR1 and CDR2 are SGDLS and YYNGEE. V lost 0 bases and J lost 7, with 5 bases in between. The CDR3 spells CASSVAENEQFF. CDR3 coding DNA: TGTGCCAGCAGCGTAGCTGAAAATGAGCAGTTCTTC.

The V call is TRBV7-6, the J call TRBJ2-1; possibly TRBD1 for D (5 bases). Trimming left V 1 base short and J 4 bases short, with 11 bases between. The V gene's germline CDR1 is SGHVS and CDR2 FNYEAQ. The CDR3 has 15 amino acids. The CDR3 DNA reads TGTGCCAGCAGCTTAGGGCTTTCAGGGTACAATGAGCAGTTCTTC. It translates to CASSLGLSGYNEQFF.

This chain connects TRBV11-3 to TRBJ2-1; TRBD1 matches 7 bases. The CDR3 is 15 residues long. After removal of 3 bases from V and 2 bases from J, the junction contained 4 bases not matched to a gene. The germline V gene has CDR1 SGHNT and CDR2 YENEEA. CDR3 bases: TGTGCCAGCAGCTTTCGGCAGGGGGCCTACAATGAGCAGTTCTTC. This codes for CASSFRQGAYNEQFF. The variable domain in full, with the rest retrieved from reference TRBV11-3 and TRBJ2-1, is EAGVVQSPRYKIIEKKQPVAFWCNPISGHNTLYWYLQNLGQGPELLIRYENEEAVDDSQLPKDRFSAERLKGVDSTLKIQPAELGDSAVYLCASSFRQGAYNEQFFGPGTRLTVL.

As to this clone: Within the sample, other DNA sequences also encode this same CDR3. V usage is TRBV6-5 and J usage is TRBJ2-2; D ambiguous. Germline V CDR1 and CDR2: MNHEY, SVGAGI. The CDR3 is 12 amino acids. V was cut by 5 bases and J by 1 base, with 2 bases left in between. CDR3 sequence reads: CASSRNTGELFF. The DNA for the CDR3 is TGTGCCAGCAGTCGGAACACCGGGGAGCTGTTTTTT.

This chain joins TRBV4-3 and TRBJ1-2; D might be TRBD1 (6 bases). V shed 0 bases and J shed 5 bases, with 19 bases lying between them. Germline V gene lookup returns CDR1 LGHNA and CDR2 YSLEER. The CDR3 extends over 17 amino acids. The CDR3 DNA sequence: TGCGCCAGCAGCCAAGATAGTTACAGGGAGATTCCGTATGGCTACACCTTC. Encoded protein: CASSQDSYREIPYGYTF.

The chain links TRBV7-2 to TRBJ1-2; weak D call: TRBD1 (6 bases). Germline values: CDR1 SGHTA, CDR2 FQGNSA. The V end was cut by 4 bases, the J end by 4 bases, with 13 bases between. The CDR3 spans 14 residues. CDR3 loop: CASSSQLTGYGYTF. The CDR3 DNA reads TGTGCCAGCAGCTCCCAATTGACAGGCTATGGCTACACCTTC.

The V gene is TRBV28, the J gene TRBJ1-1; no reliable D call. CDR1 MDHEN and CDR2 SYDVKM come from the germline V gene. Trimming took off 6 bases at V and 1 base at J, with 15 bases between the two ends. The CDR3 contains 15 residues. CDR3 region: CASSRRWKANTEAFF. The CDR3 DNA follows: TGTGCCAGCAGCCGCCGGTGGAAGGCGAACACTGAAGCTTTCTTT.

The gene calls are TRBV5-4 and TRBJ2-1, with 7 nucleotides matching TRBD1. The CDR3 contains 15 residues. CDR1 is SGHNT and CDR2 is YYREEE in the germline V gene (reference sequence). The junction had 9 bases not matched to a gene; V was cut back by 3 bases and J by 6 bases. CDR3 region: CASSSRQGRSNEQFF. CDR3 nucleotide sequence: TGTGCCAGCAGCTCAAGACAGGGACGGAGCAATGAGCAGTTCTTC.

The chain carries TRBV7-2 and TRBJ2-1; 8 nucleotides agree with TRBD1. The CDR3 sequence is 15 residues long. With 3 bases clipped from V and 9 bases from J, the junction kept 10 bases outside the gene matches. Germline CDR1 is SGHTA and CDR2 is FQGNSA. The CDR3 region is CASSFNPGQGTEQFF. CDR3 DNA: TGTGCCAGCAGCTTTAACCCCGGACAGGGTACTGAGCAGTTCTTC.

V and J are TRBV19 and TRBJ1-1; tentative D call: TRBD1 (5 bases). Germline V lookup: CDR1 LNHDA, CDR2 SQIVND (reference sequence). The V end was cut by 3 bases, the J end by 7 bases, with 18 bases between. The length of the CDR3 is 15 residues. The CDR3 here is CASSILRPGRLEAFF. Here the CDR3 DNA reads TGTGCCAGTAGTATCTTGAGGCCAGGGAGACTTGAAGCTTTCTTT. The whole variable domain, filled in from reference TRBV19 and TRBJ1-1, reads DGGITQSPKYLFRKEGQNVTLSCEQNLNHDAMYWYRQDPGQGLRLIYYSQIVNDFQKGDIAEGYSVSREKKESFPLTVTSAQKNPTAFYLCASSILRPGRLEAFFGQGTRLTVV.